This TCR beta chain originates from a study of blood T cell repertoires in COVID-19. Looked up from germline, CDR1 is SGHRS and CDR2 is YFSETQ. This CDR3 is 14 amino acids long. The V end lost 0 bases, the J end lost 4 bases, and 9 bases lay between the germline ends. Grouping used clinical history reported by participants in a survey and questionnaire. Produced via immunoSEQ multiplex PCR; TCRdb's table is partial and in-frame only. The sample contains about 400,000 clones, roughly 90% of which appear only once. V usage is TRBV5-1 and J usage is TRBJ2-3; D is undetermined. The sequenced sample consisted of PBMCs or T cells enriched from blood (not recorded which). The receptor comes from a woman in her twenties or thirties with acute COVID-19. The CDR3 DNA reads as TGCGCCAGCAGCTTGGAACGTACTTCAGATACGCAGTATTTT. Amino acids: CASSLERTSDTQYF.